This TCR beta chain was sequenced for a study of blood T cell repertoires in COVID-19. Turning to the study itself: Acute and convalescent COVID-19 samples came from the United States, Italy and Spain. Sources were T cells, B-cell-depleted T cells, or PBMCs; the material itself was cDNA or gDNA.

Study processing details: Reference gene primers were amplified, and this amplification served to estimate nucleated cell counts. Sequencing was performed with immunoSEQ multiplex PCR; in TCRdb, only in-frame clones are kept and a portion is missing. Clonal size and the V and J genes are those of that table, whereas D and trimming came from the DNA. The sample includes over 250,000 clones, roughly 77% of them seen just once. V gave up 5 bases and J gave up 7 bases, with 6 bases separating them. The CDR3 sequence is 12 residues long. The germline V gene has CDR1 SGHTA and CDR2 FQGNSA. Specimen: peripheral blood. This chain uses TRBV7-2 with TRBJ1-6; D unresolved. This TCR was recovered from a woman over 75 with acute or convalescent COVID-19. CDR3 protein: CASSLQNSPLHF. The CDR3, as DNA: TGTGCCAGCAGCCTACAGAATTCACCCCTCCACTTT.